One and the same sample provided the 8 T cell receptor beta chains below, sequenced in a study of identical twins. TCRdb passed the 5' RACE reads through MiXCR, listing each CDR3 protein once. The table lists about 790,000 distinct CDR3 sequences, around a sixth of them singletons, with around 12% in the top ten. These data were also reused for a study on T cells expressing NK-cell markers.

Sequencing was done on a sample of PBMCs. These receptors were collected from a woman aged 18-29 years in good health.

The V gene is TRBV10-3, the J gene TRBJ2-5, with D unresolved. The V end was cut by 0 bases, the J end by 7 bases, with 9 bases between. Germline V gene data show CDR1 as ENHRY and CDR2 as SYGVKD. This CDR3 is 13 amino acids long. In nucleotides, the CDR3 is TGTGCCATCAGTGAGTCCAACCTGGGGACCCAGTACTTC. The encoded protein is CAISESNLGTQYF.

The sample holds a few counts of this clonotype. The chain recombines TRBV20-1 with TRBJ1-3; 7 bases map to TRBD1. V trimming: 5 bases; J trimming: 1 base; junction bases outside the gene matches: 5. Germline V lookup: CDR1 DFQATT, CDR2 SNEGSKA (reference sequence). The CDR3 has 14 residues. CDR3 in amino acids: CSASARGSGNTIYF. The CDR3 DNA is TGCAGTGCTTCGGCCAGGGGGTCTGGAAACACCATATATTTT.

In DNA form, the CDR3 reads TGTGCCAGCAGGGGACTAGCGGGGAAAGAGACCCAGTACTTC. Translation gives CASRGLAGKETQYF. The genes are TRBV6-1 and TRBJ2-5; 13 nucleotides agree with TRBD2. Germline loops: CDR1 MNHNS, CDR2 SASEGT. The CDR3 sequence is 14 residues long. With 6 bases clipped from V and 3 bases from J, the junction kept 1 base outside the gene matches.

This clonotype has only a few counts. The chain employs TRBV15 and TRBJ2-7, with 9 bases identical to TRBD1. Trimming cost V 0 bases and J 4 bases; bases outside gene matches: 10. The V gene's germline CDR1 is LNHNV and CDR2 YYDKDF (reference sequence). The length of the CDR3 is 17 residues. CDR3 residues: CATSRERGTGITYEQYF. CDR3 DNA: TGTGCCACCAGCAGAGAACGCGGGACAGGGATTACGTACGAGCAGTACTTC.

There are a few counts of this clonotype. The chain recombines TRBV5-5 with TRBJ1-2; no firm D call. With 1 base removed from V and 4 bases from J, the gap between germline ends came to 8 bases. Germline V gene sequence: CDR1 SGHKS, CDR2 YYEKEE (reference sequence). There are 13 residues in the CDR3. The CDR3 region is CASSLYQTYGYTF. The CDR3 nucleotides are TGTGCCAGCAGCTTGTACCAGACCTATGGCTACACCTTC.

The gene calls are TRBV20-1 and TRBJ2-7; 7 positions match TRBD1. V shed 5 bases, J shed 2 bases, and the junction held 9 bases outside the gene matches. CDR1 and CDR2 (germline): DFQATT, SNEGSKA (reference sequence). The CDR3 has 14 residues. CDR3 loop: CSARRQGQTYEQYF. As DNA, the CDR3 is TGCAGTGCTCGACGACAGGGACAGACCTACGAGCAGTACTTC.

At least ten counts were recorded for this clonotype. J is TRBJ1-5 and V is TRBV12-3 or TRBV12-4; D unresolved. The CDR3 runs 15 residues. The ends were cut back, 6 bases at V and 0 bases at J, with 12 bases in the middle. The CDR3 sequence is CASRYGRYSNQPQHF. CDR3 coding DNA: TGTGCCAGCAGGTATGGTCGGTATAGCAATCAGCCCCAGCATTTT.

The V and J genes are TRBV2 and TRBJ2-5; possibly TRBD1 or TRBD2 for D (5 bases each). Germline loops: CDR1 SNHLY, CDR2 FYNNEI. There are 15 residues in the CDR3. Trimming removed 4 bases at V and 3 bases at J, with 15 bases between. The CDR3 DNA reads as TGTGCCAGCAGTGCTCCCGGGACGAGAAAAGAGACCCAGTACTTC. Translation: CASSAPGTRKETQYF.